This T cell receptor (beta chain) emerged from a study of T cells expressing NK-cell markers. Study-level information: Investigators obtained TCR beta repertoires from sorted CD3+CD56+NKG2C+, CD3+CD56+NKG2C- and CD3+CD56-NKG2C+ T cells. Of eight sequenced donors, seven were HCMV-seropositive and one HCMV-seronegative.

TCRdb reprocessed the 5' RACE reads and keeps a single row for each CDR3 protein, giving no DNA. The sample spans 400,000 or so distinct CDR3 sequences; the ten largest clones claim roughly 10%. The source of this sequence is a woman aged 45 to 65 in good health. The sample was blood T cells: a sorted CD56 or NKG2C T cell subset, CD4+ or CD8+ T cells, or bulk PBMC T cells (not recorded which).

The CDR3 here is CASSPTRDSYNEQFF. This chain connects TRBV27 to TRBJ2-1; TCRdb designates TRBD1, a call that cannot be tested without DNA. This CDR3 has 15 amino acids. The V gene's germline CDR1 is MNHEY and CDR2 SMNVEV (reference sequence).